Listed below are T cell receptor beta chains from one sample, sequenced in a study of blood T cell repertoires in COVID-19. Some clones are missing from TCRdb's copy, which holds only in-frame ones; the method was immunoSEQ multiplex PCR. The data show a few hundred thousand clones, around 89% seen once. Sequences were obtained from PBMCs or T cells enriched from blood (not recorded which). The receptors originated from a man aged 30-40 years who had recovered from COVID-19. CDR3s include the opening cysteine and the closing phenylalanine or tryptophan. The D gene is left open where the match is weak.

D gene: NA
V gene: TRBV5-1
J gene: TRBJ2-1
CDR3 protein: CASSLFPTPDNEQFF

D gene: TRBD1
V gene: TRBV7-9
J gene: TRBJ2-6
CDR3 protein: CASSLGTGQAGANVLTF

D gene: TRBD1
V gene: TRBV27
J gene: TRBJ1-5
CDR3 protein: CASSAQGPHQPQHF

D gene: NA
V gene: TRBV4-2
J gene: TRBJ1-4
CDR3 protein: CASSQDLERGDEKLFF

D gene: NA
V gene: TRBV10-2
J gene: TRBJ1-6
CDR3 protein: CASSTAPPYSPLHF

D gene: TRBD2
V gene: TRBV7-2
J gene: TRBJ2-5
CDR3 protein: CASSLGLAGRETQYF

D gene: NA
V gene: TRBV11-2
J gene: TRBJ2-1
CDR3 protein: CASSYLSNEQFF

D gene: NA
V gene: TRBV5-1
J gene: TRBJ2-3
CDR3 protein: CASSLARGGTDTQYF

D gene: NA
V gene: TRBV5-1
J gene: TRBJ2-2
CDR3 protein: CASSLKGQGPKTGELFF

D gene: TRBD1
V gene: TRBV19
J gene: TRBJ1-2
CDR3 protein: CASSTGQGGGYTF

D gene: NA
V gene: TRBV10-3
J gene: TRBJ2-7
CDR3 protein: CAISDLVGGEQYF

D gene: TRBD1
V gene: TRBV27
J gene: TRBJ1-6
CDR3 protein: CASSSRQGRDSPLHF

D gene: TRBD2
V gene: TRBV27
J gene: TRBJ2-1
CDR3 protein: CASSSLGLAGGTNEQFF

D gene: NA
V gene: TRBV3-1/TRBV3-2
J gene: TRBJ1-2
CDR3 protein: CASSQSWGSTAAGGGYTF

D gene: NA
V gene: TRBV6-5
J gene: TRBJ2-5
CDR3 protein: CASSYLTDQETQYF

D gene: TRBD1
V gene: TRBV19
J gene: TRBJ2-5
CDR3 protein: CASSIEGRGKETQYF

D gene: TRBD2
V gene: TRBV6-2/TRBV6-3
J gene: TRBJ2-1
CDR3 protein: CASSPTGLQQFF

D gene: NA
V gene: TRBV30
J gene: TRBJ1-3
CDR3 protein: CAWTRTNSGNTIYF

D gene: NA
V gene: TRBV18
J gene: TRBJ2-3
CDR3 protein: CASSPRQGDTQYF

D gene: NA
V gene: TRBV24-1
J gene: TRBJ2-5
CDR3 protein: CATSESGRTETQYF

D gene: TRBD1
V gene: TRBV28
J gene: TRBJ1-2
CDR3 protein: CASSPRQGLGYTF

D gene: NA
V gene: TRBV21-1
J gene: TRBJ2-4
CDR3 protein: CASGNRGLDKNIQYF